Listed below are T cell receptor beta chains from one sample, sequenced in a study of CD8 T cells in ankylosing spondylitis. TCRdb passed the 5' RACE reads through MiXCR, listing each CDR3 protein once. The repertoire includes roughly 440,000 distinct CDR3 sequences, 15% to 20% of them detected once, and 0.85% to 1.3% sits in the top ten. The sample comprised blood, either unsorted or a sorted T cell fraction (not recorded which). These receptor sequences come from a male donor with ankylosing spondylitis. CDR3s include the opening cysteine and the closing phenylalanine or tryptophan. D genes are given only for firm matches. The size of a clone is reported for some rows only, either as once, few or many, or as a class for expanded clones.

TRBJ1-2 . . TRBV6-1 TGTGCCAGCGGACGACCGCCTACTACGAACTATGGCTACACCTTC CASGRPPTTNYGYTF
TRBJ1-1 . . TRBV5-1 TGCGCCAGCAGCTTGGCAGCGACGAACACTGAAGCTTTCTTT CASSLAATNTEAFF
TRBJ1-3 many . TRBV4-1 TGCGCCAGCAGCCAAGGAATACAAAACACCATATATTTT CASSQGIQNTIYF
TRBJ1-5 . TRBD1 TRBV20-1 TGCAGTGCTAGACCACGAGGGACAGGGACTCAGCCCCAGCATTTT CSARPRGTGTQPQHF
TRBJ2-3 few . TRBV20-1 TGCAGTGCTAGAGATCGGGGTAGCGGTTACACAGATACGCAGTATTTT CSARDRGSGYTDTQYF
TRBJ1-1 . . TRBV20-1 TGCAGTGCTAGAGACCCTGCGGTCAGTCCGAACACTGAAGCTTTCTTT CSARDPAVSPNTEAFF
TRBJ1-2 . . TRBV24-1 TGTGCCACCAGAGGGAAACAGGGTTCGGGCGGCTACACCTTC CATRGKQGSGGYTF
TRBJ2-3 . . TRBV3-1 TGTGCCAGCAGCCTCTATGGGGCAGGGGACCTTTTGGATACGCAGTATTTT CASSLYGAGDLLDTQYF
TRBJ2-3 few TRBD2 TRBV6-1 TGTGCCAGCAGACAGCGGGGCTACACAGATACGCAGTATTTT CASRQRGYTDTQYF
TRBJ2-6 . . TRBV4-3 TGCGCCAGCAGCCGCGAGGTTTCTGGGGCCAACGTCCTGACTTTC CASSREVSGANVLTF
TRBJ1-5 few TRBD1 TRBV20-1 TGCAGTGGCACAGGGGGGAATCAGCCCCAGCATTTT CSGTGGNQPQHF
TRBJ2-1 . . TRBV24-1 TGTGCCACCAGTGATCCCCGGGACTCTAGCTCCAATGAGCAGTTCTTC CATSDPRDSSSNEQFF
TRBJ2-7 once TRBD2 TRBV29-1 TGCAGCGTCGGGGGGATTAACAGTGGGGAGCTGTACTTC CSVGGINSGELYF
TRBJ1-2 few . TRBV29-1 TGCAGCGTTTTGGGGGCTTACTATGGCTACACCTTC CSVLGAYYGYTF
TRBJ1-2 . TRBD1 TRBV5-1 TGCGCCAGCAGCAAAACAGGGACAGGTGGTGGCTACACCTTC CASSKTGTGGGYTF
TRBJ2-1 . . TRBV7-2 TGTGCCAGCAGCTATAGACCCCTGCAGGCCTTATACAATGAGCAGTTCTTC CASSYRPLQALYNEQFF
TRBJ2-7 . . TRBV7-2 TGTGCCAGCAGCTTAGATAGGTCGGTTGGCGAGCAGTACTTC CASSLDRSVGEQYF
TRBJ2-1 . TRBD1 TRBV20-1 TGCAGTGCTAATTTAGAGACAGGGGCCTACAATGAGCAGTTCTTC CSANLETGAYNEQFF
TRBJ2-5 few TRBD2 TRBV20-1 TGCAGTGCTGTCGGGACTACCGGGACTACTGCAGACTGGACCCAGTACTTC CSAVGTTGTTADWTQYF
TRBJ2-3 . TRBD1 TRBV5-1 TGCGCCAGCAGCTTGGTATTTGAGGGGACAGGGTACGAGGGGCGTACGCAGTATTTT CASSLVFEGTGYEGRTQYF
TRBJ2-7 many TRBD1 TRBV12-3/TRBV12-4 TGTGCCAGCAGGCCGGGACAGGGAGATTACGAGCAGTACTTC CASRPGQGDYEQYF
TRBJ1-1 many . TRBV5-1 TGCGCCAGCAGCTTGAATCGGGGAGACACTGAAGCTTTCTTT CASSLNRGDTEAFF
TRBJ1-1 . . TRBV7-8 TGTGCCAGCAGCCCGACCGATATCTGGACTGAAGCTTTCTTT CASSPTDIWTEAFF
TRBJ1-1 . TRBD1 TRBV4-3 TGCGCCAGCAGCCTACAAGAGACAGGGGGAACTGAAGCTTTCTTT CASSLQETGGTEAFF
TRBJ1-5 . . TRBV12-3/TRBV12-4 TGTGCCAGCAGTTTATCTCGACAGGCTTATAGCAATCAGCCCCAGCATTTT CASSLSRQAYSNQPQHF
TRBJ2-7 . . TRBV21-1 TGTGCCAGCATCATACAGGGGCTCGAGCAGTACTTC CASIIQGLEQYF
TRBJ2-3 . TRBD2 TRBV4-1 TGCGCCAGCAGCCAAGACCCCCAGACTAGCGGGGGCACAGATACGCAGTATTTT CASSQDPQTSGGTDTQYF
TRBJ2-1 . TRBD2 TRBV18 TGTGCCAGCTCACCGTATACTAGCGGGGGGCCCGAGCAGTTCTTC CASSPYTSGGPEQFF
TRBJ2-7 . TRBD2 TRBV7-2 TGTGCCAGCAGCCCCTCCAGCGGGGGGGCCTACGAGCAGTACTTC CASSPSSGGAYEQYF
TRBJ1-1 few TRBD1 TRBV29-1 TGCAGCGTTGAACAGGGGGCGACTTTCTTT CSVEQGATFF
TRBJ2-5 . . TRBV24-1 TGTGCCACCAGTGGCCCGAGCGAGACCCAGTACTTC CATSGPSETQYF
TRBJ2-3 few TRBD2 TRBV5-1 TGCGCCAGCAGCTTGGGACTAGCGCCGAAACAAGATACGCAGTATTTT CASSLGLAPKQDTQYF
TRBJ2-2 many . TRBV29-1 TGCAGCGCCGAGGTACTACAGAACACCGGGGAGCTGTTTTTT CSAEVLQNTGELFF
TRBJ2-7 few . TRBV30 TGTGCCTGGAGTTGGGACGGCGAGCAGTACTTC CAWSWDGEQYF
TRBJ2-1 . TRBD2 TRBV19 TGTGCCAGTAGTCGGGAGGGCTATCGCCAACAACAGTTCTTC CASSREGYRQQQFF
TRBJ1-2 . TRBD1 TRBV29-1 TGCAGCCCTTTGAGGAGGACAGGGGACTATGGCTACACCTTC CSPLRRTGDYGYTF
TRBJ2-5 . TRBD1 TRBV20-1 TGCAGTGCCATGCGCGACAGGGTCGGCGAGACCCAGTACTTC CSAMRDRVGETQYF
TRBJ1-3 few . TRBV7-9 TGTGCCAGCAGCGTCTGGGGTGAAAACACCATATATTTT CASSVWGENTIYF
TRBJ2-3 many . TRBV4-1 TGCGCCAGCAGCCAAGATGGGGCTTATACGCAGTATTTT CASSQDGAYTQYF
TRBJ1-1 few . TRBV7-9 TGTGCCAGCAGCTTAGGGTCTGGGGACACTGAAGCTTTCTTT CASSLGSGDTEAFF